This TCR beta chain was identified during a study of shared clonotypes between healthy human individuals. Across the study: CD4 naive and CD4 memory each took three plates per donor, while CD8 naive took two and CD8 memory one.

The study, taken as a whole, reports: Blood alone was sampled, and tissue repertoires likely differ.

Sequencing was performed with immunoSEQ multiplex PCR; in TCRdb, only in-frame clones are kept and a portion is missing. Among roughly 500,000 clones listed, 96% were seen once. On this clone itself: Its target is not known.

The CDR3 loop spans 16 amino acids. Germline lookup yields CDR1 MGHRA and CDR2 YSYEKL. Trimming took off 1 base at V and 10 bases at J, with 20 bases between the two ends. Subsets obtained from CD4+ cells comprised CD45RA+ naive and CD45RA-negative memory cells. The sequencing sample was made of naive CD4+ T cells sorted from blood. Subset reported: CD45RA+ positively selected. The chain carries TRBV4-1 and TRBJ2-1; the D gene is possibly TRBD2 (6 bases). The sequence was obtained from a woman in her 30s in good health. In DNA, the CDR3 is TGCGCCAGCAGCCAAGGCTCCCAGCGGAGGGGCGGGGAGCAGTTCTTC. It codes for CASSQGSQRRGGEQFF.